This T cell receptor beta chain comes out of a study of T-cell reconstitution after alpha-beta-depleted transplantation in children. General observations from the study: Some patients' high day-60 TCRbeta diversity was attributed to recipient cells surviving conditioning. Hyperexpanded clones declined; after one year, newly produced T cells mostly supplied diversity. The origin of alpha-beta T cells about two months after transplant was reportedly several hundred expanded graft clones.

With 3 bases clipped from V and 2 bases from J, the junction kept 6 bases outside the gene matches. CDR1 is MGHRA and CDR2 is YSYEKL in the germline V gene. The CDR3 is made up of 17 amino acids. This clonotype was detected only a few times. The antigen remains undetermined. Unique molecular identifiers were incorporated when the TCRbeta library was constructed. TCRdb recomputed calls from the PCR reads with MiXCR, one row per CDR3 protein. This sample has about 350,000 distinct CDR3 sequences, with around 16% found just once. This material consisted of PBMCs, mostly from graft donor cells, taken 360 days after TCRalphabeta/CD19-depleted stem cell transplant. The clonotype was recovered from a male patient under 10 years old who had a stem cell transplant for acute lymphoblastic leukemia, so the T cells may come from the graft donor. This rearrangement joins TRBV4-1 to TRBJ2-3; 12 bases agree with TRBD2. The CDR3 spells CASSHPGLAGTTDTQYF. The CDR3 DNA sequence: TGCGCCAGCAGCCACCCTGGACTAGCGGGGACCACAGATACGCAGTATTTT.